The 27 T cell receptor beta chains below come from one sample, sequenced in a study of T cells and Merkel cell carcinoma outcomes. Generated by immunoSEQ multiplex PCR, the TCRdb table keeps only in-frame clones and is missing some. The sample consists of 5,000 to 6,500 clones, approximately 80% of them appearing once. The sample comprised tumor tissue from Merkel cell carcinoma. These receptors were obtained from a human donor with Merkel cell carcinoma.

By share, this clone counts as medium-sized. The CDR3 nucleotides are TGTGCCAGCAGCTTACGGGGAGCGGAGAACACTGAAGCTTTCTTT. As protein: CASSLRGAENTEAFF. V and J are TRBV7-6 and TRBJ1-1; D is uncertain. Germline V CDR1 and CDR2: SGHVS, FNYEAQ. The CDR3 runs 15 residues. V was shortened by 2 bases and J by 1 base, with 11 bases between the two germline ends.

The CDR3 sequence is CASSIQRSSYNEQFF. DNA of the CDR3: TGTGCCAGTAGTATTCAGCGGAGCTCCTACAATGAGCAGTTCTTC. The chain uses TRBV19 and TRBJ2-1; D perhaps matches TRBD2 (5 bases). V lost 3 bases, J lost 0 bases, and 9 bases lay in between. This CDR3 spans 15 amino acids. Germline CDR1 and CDR2: LNHDA and SQIVND (reference sequence).

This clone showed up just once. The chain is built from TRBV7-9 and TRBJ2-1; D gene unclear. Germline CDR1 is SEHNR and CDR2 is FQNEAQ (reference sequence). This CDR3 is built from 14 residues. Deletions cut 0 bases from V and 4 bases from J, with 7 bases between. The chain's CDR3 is CASSLAVGYNEQFF. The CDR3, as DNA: TGTGCCAGCAGCTTAGCCGTCGGGTACAATGAGCAGTTCTTC.

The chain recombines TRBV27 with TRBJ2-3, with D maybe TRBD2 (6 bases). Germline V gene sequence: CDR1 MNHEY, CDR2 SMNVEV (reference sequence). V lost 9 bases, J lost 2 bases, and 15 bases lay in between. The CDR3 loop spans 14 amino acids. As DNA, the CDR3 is TGTGCCAGTCACCGGGACTCAGACACAGATACGCAGTATTTT. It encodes CASHRDSDTDTQYF.

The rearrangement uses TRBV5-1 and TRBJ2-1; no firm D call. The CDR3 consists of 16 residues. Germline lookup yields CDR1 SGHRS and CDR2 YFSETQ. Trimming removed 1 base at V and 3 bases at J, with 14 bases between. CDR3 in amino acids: CASSLSRNADYNEQFF. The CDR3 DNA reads TGCGCCAGCAGCTTGTCGCGGAACGCTGACTACAATGAGCAGTTCTTC. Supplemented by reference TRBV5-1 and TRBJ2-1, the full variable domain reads KAGVTQTPRYLIKTRGQQVTLSCSPISGHRSVSWYQQTPGQGLQFLFEYFSETQRNKGNFPGRFSGRQFSNSRSEMNVSTLELGDSALYLCASSLSRNADYNEQFFGPGTRLTVL.

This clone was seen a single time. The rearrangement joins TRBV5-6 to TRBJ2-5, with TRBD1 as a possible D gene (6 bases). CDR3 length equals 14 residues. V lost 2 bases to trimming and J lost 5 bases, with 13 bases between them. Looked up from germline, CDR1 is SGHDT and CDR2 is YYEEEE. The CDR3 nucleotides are TGTGCCAGCAGCTTTAAACAGGGTTTCGAGACCCAGTACTTC. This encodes CASSFKQGFETQYF.

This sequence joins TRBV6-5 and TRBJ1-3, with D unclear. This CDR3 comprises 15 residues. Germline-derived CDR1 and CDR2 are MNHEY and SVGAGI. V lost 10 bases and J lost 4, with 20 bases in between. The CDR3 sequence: CATGRGSAWGNTIYF. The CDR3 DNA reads TGTGCCACCGGTAGAGGTAGCGCCTGGGGAAACACCATATATTTT.

The CDR3 DNA sequence: TGTGCCAGCCCTAAGGGCGACAGATCCTACGAGCAGTACTTC. Protein product: CASPKGDRSYEQYF. V gene TRBV27 combines with J gene TRBJ2-7, with D perhaps TRBD1 (5 bases). The V gene lost 8 bases and the J gene lost 1 base, with 15 bases spanning the gap. The germline V gene encodes CDR1 MNHEY and CDR2 SMNVEV (reference sequence). This CDR3 contains 14 residues.

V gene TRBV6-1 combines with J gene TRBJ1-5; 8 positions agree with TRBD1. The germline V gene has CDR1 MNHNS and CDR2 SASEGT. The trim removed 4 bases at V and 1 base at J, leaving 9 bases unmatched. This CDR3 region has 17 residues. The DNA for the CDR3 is TGTGCCAGCAGTGCAACCCGACAGGGGATAAGCAATCAGCCCCAGCATTTT. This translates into CASSATRQGISNQPQHF.

The CDR3 sequence is CASSSSPGHWSSYEQYF. DNA of the CDR3: TGCGCCAGCAGCTCGTCACCGGGACATTGGAGCTCCTACGAGCAGTACTTC. The chain carries TRBV5-1 and TRBJ2-7; possibly TRBD1 for D (6 bases). The germline V and J ends were trimmed by 3 bases and 0 bases, with 19 bases remaining between them. Germline values: CDR1 SGHRS, CDR2 YFSETQ. This CDR3 has 17 amino acids.

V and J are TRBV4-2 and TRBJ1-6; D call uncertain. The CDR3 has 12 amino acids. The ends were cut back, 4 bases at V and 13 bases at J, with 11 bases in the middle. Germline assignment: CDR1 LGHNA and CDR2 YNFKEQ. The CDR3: CASSRDLGPLHF. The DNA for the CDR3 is TGTGCCAGCAGCCGAGACCTGGGTCCCCTCCACTTT.

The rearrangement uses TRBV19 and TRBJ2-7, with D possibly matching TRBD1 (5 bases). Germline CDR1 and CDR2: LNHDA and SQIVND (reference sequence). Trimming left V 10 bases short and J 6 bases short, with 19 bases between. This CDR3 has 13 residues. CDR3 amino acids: CATRSGQRSEQYF. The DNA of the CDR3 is TGTGCCACTAGATCCGGACAACGATCCGAGCAGTACTTC. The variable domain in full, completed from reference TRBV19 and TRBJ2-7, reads DGGITQSPKYLFRKEGQNVTLSCEQNLNHDAMYWYRQDPGQGLRLIYYSQIVNDFQKGDIAEGYSVSREKKESFPLTVTSAQKNPTAFYLCATRSGQRSEQYFGPGTRLTVT.

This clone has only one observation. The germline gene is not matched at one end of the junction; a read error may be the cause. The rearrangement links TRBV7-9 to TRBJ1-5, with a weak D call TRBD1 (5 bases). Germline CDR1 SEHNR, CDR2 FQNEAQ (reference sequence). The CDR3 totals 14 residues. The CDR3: CASSPGEYSQLQHF. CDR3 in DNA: TGTGCCAGCAGCCCGGGGGAGTACAGTCAGCTCCAGCATTTT.

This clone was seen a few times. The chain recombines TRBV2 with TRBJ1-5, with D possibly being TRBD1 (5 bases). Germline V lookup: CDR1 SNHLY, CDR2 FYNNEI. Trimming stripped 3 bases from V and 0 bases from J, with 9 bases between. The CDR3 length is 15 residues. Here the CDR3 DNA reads TGTGCCAGCAGTGACAGACAGTATAGCAATCAGCCCCAGCATTTT. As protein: CASSDRQYSNQPQHF.

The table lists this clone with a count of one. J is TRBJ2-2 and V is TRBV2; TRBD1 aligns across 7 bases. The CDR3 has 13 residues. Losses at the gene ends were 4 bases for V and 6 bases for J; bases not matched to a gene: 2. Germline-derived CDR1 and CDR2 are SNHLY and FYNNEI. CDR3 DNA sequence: TGTGCCAGCAGTGTCAGGGGGTCCGGGGAGCTGTTTTTT. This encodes CASSVRGSGELFF.

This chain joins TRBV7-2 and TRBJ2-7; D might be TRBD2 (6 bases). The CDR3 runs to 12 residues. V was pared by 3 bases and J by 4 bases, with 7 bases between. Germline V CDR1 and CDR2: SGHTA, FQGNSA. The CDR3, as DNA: TGTGCCAGCAGCTTTAGCGGATACGAGCAGTACTTC. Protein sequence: CASSFSGYEQYF.

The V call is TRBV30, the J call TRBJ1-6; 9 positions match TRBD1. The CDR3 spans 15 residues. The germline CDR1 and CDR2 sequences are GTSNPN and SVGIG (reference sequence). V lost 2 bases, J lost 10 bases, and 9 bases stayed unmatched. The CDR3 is CAWSLTGTGKSPLHF. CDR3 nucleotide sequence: TGTGCCTGGAGTCTTACCGGGACAGGGAAATCACCCCTCCACTTT.

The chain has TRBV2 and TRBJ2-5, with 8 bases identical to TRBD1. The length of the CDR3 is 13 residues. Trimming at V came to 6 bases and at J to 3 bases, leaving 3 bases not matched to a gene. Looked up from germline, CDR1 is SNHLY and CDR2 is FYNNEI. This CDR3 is CASRATGEETQYF. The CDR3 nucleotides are TGTGCCAGCAGAGCGACAGGGGAAGAGACCCAGTACTTC.

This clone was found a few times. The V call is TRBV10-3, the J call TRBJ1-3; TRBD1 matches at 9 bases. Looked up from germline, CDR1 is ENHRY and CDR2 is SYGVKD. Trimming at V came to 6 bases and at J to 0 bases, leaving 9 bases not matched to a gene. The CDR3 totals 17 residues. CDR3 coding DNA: TGTGCCATCAGCCAGTCGACAGGGGGTCCCTCTGGAAACACCATATATTTT. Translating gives CAISQSTGGPSGNTIYF.

The CDR3 DNA reads TGTGCCAGCAGCAAGGACATAATCTACACTGAAGCTTTCTTT. It translates to CASSKDIIYTEAFF. The V gene is TRBV4-2, the J gene TRBJ1-1; D might be TRBD1 (5 bases). Germline CDR1 is LGHNA and CDR2 is YNFKEQ. Trimming stripped 5 bases from V and 3 bases from J, with 13 bases between. CDR3 length: 14 amino acids.

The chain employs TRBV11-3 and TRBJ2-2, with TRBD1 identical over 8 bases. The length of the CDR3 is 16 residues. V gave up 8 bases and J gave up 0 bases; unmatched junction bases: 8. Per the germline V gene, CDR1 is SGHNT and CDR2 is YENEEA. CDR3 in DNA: TGTGCCAGCGATACTACAGGGGGAGCGAACACCGGGGAGCTGTTTTTT. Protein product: CASDTTGGANTGELFF. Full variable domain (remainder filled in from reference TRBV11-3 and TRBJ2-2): EAGVVQSPRYKIIEKKQPVAFWCNPISGHNTLYWYLQNLGQGPELLIRYENEEAVDDSQLPKDRFSAERLKGVDSTLKIQPAELGDSAVYLCASDTTGGANTGELFFGEGSRLTVL.

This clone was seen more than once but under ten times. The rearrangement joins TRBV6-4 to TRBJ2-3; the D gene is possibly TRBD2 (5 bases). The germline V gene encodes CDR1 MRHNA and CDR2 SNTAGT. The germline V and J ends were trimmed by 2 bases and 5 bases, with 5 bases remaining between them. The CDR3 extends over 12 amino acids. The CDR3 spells CASSDAGDTQYF. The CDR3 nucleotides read TGTGCCAGCAGTGACGCGGGAGATACGCAGTATTTT.

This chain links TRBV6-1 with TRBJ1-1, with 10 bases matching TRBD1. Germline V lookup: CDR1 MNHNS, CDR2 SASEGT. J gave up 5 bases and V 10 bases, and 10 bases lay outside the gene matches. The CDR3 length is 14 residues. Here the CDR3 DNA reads TGTGCCACCATCGACAGGGGGCGCTTAACTGAAGCTTTCTTT. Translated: CATIDRGRLTEAFF.

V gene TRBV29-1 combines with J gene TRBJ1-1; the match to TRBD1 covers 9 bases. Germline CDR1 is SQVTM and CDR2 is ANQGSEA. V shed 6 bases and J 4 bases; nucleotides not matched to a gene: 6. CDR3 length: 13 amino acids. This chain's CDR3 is CSVTGQGGTEAFF. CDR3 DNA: TGCAGCGTCACGGGACAGGGAGGCACTGAAGCTTTCTTT.

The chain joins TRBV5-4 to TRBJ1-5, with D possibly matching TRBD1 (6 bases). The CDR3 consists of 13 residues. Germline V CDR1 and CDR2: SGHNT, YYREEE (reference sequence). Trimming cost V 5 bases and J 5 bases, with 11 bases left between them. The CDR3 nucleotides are TGTGCCAGCAGTATGGGGGGCGATCAGCCCCAGCATTTT. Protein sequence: CASSMGGDQPQHF.

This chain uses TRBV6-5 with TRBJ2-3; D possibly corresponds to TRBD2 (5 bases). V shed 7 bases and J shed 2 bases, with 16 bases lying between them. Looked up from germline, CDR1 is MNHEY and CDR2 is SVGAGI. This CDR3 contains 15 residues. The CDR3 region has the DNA TGTGCCAGCAAGCGGTCAGTAGGTAACACAGATACGCAGTATTTT. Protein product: CASKRSVGNTDTQYF.

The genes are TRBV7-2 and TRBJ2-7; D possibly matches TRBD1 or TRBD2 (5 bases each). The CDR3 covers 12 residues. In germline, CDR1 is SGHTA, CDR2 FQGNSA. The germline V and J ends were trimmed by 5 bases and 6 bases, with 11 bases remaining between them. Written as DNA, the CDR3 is TGTGCCAGCAGCATGAATGGGGGCGAGCAGTACTTC. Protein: CASSMNGGEQYF.